Sequencing of this T cell receptor beta chain was carried out in a study of shared clonotypes between healthy human individuals. V lost 2 bases and J 2 bases, leaving 9 bases between the germline ends. The CDR3 is 14 amino acids. CDR1 WNHNN and CDR2 SYGVQD come from the germline V gene (reference sequence). Caucasian adults living in Nashville, Tennessee, provided all samples. Generated by immunoSEQ multiplex PCR, the TCRdb table keeps only in-frame clones and is missing some. The table lists some 500,000 clones, approximately 77% of them singletons, with around 13% in the top ten. The chain couples TRBV10-1 to TRBJ1-1, with D hard to call. Sequencing used PBMCs. The TCR was taken from a woman aged 40 to 55 in good health. Some clones in this sample may be carry-over from other donors' samples. The CDR3 nucleotides read TGCGCCAGCAGTGAGGACACGGCCAACACTGAAGCTTTCTTT. It is translated as CASSEDTANTEAFF.